The source of this TCR beta chain is a study of chemoradiotherapy in HPV16-positive cancers. Notes on the study in general: During treatment, candidate HPV-specific clones and E7-related motifs expanded in tumor.

Only in-frame clones appear in the TCRdb table, and some are missing; sequencing was by immunoSEQ multiplex PCR. The data contain 8,000 to 10,000 clones, approximately 84% of them singletons. The CDR3 runs to 18 residues. The V segment lost 2 bases and the J segment 5 bases; nucleotides outside the gene matches: 16. The germline V gene has CDR1 LGHNA and CDR2 YNFKEQ. With respect to this clone: What it binds is unknown.

This chain connects TRBV4-2 to TRBJ2-3, with 7 bases fitting TRBD2. This TCR was recovered from a human donor with HPV-associated anogenital cancer. The source was tumor tissue, collected from a patient who underwent chemoradiotherapy. The CDR3 DNA reads as TGTGCCAGCAGCCAATCCGGGCAGCCGGGGGGAACCGGAGATACGCAGTATTTT. This codes for CASSQSGQPGGTGDTQYF.